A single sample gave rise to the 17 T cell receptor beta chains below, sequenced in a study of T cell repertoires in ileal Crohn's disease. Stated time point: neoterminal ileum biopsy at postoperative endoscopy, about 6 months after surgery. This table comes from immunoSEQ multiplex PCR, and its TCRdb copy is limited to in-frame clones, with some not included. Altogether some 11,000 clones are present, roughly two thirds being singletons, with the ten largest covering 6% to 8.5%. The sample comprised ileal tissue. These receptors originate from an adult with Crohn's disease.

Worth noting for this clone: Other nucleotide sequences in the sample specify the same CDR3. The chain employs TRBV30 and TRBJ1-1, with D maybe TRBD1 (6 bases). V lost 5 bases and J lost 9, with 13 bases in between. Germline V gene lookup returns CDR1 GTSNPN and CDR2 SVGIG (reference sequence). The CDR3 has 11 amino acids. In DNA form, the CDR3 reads TGTGCCTGGGTTAAGGGGGGGAAAGCTTTCTTT. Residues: CAWVKGGKAFF. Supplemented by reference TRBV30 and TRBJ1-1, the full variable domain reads SQTIHQWPATLVQPVGSPLSLECTVEGTSNPNLYWYRQAAGRGLQLLFYSVGIGQISSEVPQNLSASRPQDRQFILSSKKLLLSDSGFYLCAWVKGGKAFFGQGTRLTVV.

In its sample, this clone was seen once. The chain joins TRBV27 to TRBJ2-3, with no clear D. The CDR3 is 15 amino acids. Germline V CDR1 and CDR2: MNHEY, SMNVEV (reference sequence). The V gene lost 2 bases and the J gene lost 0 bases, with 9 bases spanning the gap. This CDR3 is CASSLAVPSTDTQYF. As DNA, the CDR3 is TGTGCCAGCAGTTTAGCGGTTCCTAGCACAGATACGCAGTATTTT.

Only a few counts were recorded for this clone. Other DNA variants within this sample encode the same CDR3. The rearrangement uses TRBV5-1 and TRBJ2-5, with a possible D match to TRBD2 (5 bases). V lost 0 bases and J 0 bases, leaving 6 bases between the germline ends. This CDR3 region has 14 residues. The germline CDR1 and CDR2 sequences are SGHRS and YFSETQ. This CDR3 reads CASSLGGNQETQYF. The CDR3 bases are TGCGCCAGCAGCTTGGGAGGGAACCAAGAGACCCAGTACTTC.

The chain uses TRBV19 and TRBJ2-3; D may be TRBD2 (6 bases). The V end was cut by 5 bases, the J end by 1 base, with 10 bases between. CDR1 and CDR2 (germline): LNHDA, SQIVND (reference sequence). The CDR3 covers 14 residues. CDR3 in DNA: TGTGCCAGTAGTTCGTGGGAGGGCACAGATACGCAGTATTTT. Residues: CASSSWEGTDTQYF.

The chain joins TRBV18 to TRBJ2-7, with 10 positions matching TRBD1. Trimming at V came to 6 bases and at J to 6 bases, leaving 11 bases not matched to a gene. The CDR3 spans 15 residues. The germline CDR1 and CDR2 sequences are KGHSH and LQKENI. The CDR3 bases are TGTGCCAGCTCCCGGCGGGACAGGGGTCGTTCCGAGCAGTACTTC. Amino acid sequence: CASSRRDRGRSEQYF.

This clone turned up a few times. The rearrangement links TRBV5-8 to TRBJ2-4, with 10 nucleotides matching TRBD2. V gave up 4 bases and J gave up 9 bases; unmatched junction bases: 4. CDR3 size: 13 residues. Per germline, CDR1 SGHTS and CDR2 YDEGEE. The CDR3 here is CASSLRLAGIQYF. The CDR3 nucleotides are TGTGCCAGCAGCCTAAGACTAGCGGGCATTCAGTACTTC.

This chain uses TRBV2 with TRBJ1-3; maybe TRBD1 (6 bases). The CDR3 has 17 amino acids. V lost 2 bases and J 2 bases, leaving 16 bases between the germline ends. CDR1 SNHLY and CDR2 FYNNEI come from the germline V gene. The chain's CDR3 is CASSERIGGATGNTIYF. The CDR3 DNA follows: TGTGCCAGCAGTGAAAGAATTGGGGGGGCAACTGGAAACACCATATATTTT.

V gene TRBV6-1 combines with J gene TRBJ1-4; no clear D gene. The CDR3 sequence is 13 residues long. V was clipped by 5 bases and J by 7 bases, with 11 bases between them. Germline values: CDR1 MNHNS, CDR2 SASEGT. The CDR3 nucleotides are TGTGCCAGCAGTCTTGGCCCGGGTGAAAAACTGTTTTTT. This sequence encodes CASSLGPGEKLFF.

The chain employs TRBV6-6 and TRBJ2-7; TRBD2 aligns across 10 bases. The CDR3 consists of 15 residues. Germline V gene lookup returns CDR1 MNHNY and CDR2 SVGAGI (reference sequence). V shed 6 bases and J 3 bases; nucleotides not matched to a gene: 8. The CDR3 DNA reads TGTGCCAGCAGCCGCCTAGCGGGAGCTAGCTACGAGCAGTACTTC. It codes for CASSRLAGASYEQYF.

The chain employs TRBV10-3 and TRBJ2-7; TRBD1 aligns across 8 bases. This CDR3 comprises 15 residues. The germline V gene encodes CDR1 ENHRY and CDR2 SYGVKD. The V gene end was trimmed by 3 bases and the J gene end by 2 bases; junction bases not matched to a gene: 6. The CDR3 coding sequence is TGTGCCATCAGTGAAGGACAGGGTGCGGCCTACGAGCAGTACTTC. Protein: CAISEGQGAAYEQYF.

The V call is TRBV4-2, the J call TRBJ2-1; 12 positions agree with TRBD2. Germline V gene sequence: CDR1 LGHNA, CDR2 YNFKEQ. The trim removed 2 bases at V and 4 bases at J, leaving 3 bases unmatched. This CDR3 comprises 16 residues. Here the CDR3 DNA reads TGTGCCAGCAGCCAAAAACTAGCGGGAGGTTACAATGAGCAGTTCTTC. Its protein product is CASSQKLAGGYNEQFF.

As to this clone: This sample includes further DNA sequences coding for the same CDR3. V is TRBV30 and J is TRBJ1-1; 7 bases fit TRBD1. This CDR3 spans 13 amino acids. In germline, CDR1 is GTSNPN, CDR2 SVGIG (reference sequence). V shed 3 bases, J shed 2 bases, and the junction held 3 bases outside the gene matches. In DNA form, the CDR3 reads TGTGCCTGGAGGAGACAGGGTAACACTGAAGCTTTCTTT. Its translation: CAWRRQGNTEAFF.

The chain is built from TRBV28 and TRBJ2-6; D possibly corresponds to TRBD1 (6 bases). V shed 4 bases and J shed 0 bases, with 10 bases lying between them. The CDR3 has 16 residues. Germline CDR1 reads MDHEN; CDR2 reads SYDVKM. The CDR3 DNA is TGTGCCAGCAGTTCCGGACAGATCTCTGGGGCCAACGTCCTGACTTTC. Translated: CASSSGQISGANVLTF. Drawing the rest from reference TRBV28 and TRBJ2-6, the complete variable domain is DVKVTQSSRYLVKRTGEKVFLECVQDMDHENMFWYRQDPGLGLRLIYFSYDVKMKEKGDIPEGYSVSREKKERFSLILESASTNQTSMYLCASSSGQISGANVLTFGAGSRLTVL.

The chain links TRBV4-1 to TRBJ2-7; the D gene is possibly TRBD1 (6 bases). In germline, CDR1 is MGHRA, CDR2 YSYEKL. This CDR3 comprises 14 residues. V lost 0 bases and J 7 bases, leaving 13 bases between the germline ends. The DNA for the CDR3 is TGCGCCAGCAGCCAAGAATCAGGGGTTGGGGAGCAGTACTTC. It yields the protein CASSQESGVGEQYF.

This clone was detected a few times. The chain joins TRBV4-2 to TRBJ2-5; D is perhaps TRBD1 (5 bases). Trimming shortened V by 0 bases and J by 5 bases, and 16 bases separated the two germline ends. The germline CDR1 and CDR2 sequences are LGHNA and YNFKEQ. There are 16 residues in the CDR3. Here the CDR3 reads CASSQDRTTAGETQYF. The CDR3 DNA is TGTGCCAGCAGCCAAGATAGAACCACGGCAGGGGAGACCCAGTACTTC.

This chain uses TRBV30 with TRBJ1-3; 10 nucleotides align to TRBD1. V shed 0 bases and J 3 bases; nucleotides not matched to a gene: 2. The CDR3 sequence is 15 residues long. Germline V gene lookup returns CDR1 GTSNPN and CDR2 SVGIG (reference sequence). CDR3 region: CAWSVGTGDGNTIYF. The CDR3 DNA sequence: TGTGCCTGGAGTGTAGGGACAGGGGATGGAAACACCATATATTTT.

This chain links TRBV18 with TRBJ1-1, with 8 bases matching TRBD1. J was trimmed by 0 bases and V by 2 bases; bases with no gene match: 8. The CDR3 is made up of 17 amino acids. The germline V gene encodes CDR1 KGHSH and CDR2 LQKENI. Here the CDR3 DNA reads TGTGCCAGCTCACCAAGACAGGGGAATGTCATGAACACTGAAGCTTTCTTT. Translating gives CASSPRQGNVMNTEAFF. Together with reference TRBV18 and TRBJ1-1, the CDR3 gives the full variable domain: NAGVMQNPRHLVRRRGQEARLRCSPMKGHSHVYWYRQLPEEGLKFMVYLQKENIIDESGMPKERFSAEFPKEGPSILRIQQVVRGDSAAYFCASSPRQGNVMNTEAFFGQGTRLTVV.